Presented here are 32 T cell receptor beta chains from one specimen sequenced in a study of cytomegalovirus exposure and HLA in healthy donors. A multiplex PCR was run with 60 Vbeta primers and 13 Jbeta primers. TCRdb's copy holds only in-frame clones and misses some; the assay was immunoSEQ multiplex PCR. The sample carries approximately 110,000 clones, over 65% recorded once. Sequencing used PBMCs. These TCRs come from a woman younger than 45 in good health and CMV-seropositive.

CDR3 nucleotide sequence: TGTGCCAGCAGCAAGCCGACAGGGGGCTTCTACGAGCAGTACTTC. Its translation is CASSKPTGGFYEQYF. The rearrangement links TRBV6-6 to TRBJ2-7; 10 bases map to TRBD1. The CDR3 consists of 15 residues. Germline CDR1 is MNHNY and CDR2 is SVGAGI (reference sequence). V shed 6 bases, J shed 3 bases, and the junction held 8 bases outside the gene matches.

The chain employs TRBV6-1 and TRBJ1-5; TRBD1 might be the D (5 bases). Trimming left V 4 bases short and J 4 bases short, with 11 bases between. The CDR3 extends over 14 amino acids. Per germline, CDR1 MNHNS and CDR2 SASEGT. The CDR3 coding sequence is TGTGCCAGCAGTGTCGACAGCCTAAATCAGCCCCAGCATTTT. Translated: CASSVDSLNQPQHF.

CDR3 amino acids: CASSLSPGQGYEQYF. The CDR3 DNA reads TGCGCCAGCAGCTTGAGCCCTGGACAGGGATACGAGCAGTACTTC. The V and J genes are TRBV5-1 and TRBJ2-7; 8 nucleotides match TRBD1. The CDR3 sequence is 15 residues long. The J segment lost 4 bases and the V segment lost 1 base, leaving 7 bases of the junction unmatched. In germline, CDR1 is SGHRS, CDR2 YFSETQ.

This clone was detected only a few times. V is TRBV6-5 and J is TRBJ1-3; D is ambiguous. Germline-derived CDR1 and CDR2 are MNHEY and SVGAGI. The CDR3 runs 15 residues. V dropped 3 bases and J dropped 4 bases, with 13 bases sitting between them. CDR3 in amino acids: CASSYSSVSGNTIYF. CDR3 in DNA: TGTGCCAGCAGTTATAGCTCGGTATCAGGAAACACCATATATTTT.

The chain has TRBV13 and TRBJ1-2; 8 bases line up with TRBD1. CDR1 and CDR2 (germline): PRHDT, FYEKMQ (reference sequence). Trimming removed 1 base from V and 3 bases from J; junction bases left unmatched: 7. The CDR3 contains 16 residues. The CDR3 DNA sequence: TGTGCCAGCAGCTTAGCCGCCACAGGGGGTTACTATGGCTACACCTTC. Its translation is CASSLAATGGYYGYTF. The full variable domain, rest sourced from reference TRBV13 and TRBJ1-2, is AAGVIQSPRHLIKEKRETATLKCYPIPRHDTVYWYQQGPGQDPQFLISFYEKMQSDKGSIPDRFSAQQFSDYHSELNMSSLELGDSALYFCASSLAATGGYYGYTFGSGTRLTVV.

This clone was counted between two and nine times. The chain combines TRBV9 with TRBJ2-7; D might be TRBD1 (7 bases). The CDR3 extends over 14 amino acids. In germline, CDR1 is SGDLS, CDR2 YYNGEE. The V end lost 7 bases, the J end lost 0 bases, and 14 bases lay between the germline ends. The CDR3 nucleotides read TGTGCCAGCGGACCAGGGGGGTCCTCCTACGAGCAGTACTTC. This encodes CASGPGGSSYEQYF.

The chain carries TRBV5-1 and TRBJ2-2; 8 bases are a match to TRBD1. In germline, CDR1 is SGHRS, CDR2 YFSETQ. Trimming at V came to 0 bases and at J to 6 bases, leaving 4 bases not matched to a gene. There are 15 residues in the CDR3. The CDR3 DNA reads TGCGCCAGCAGCTTGGTGCAGGGGGCTCCCGGGGAGCTGTTTTTT. Translating it yields CASSLVQGAPGELFF.

The V gene is TRBV7-3, the J gene TRBJ2-2; D perhaps matches TRBD2 (6 bases). Germline values: CDR1 SGHTA, CDR2 FQGTGA. CDR3 length: 14 amino acids. Deletions cut 3 bases from V and 5 bases from J, with 10 bases between. The chain's CDR3 is CASSFSGVTGELFF. The DNA for the CDR3 is TGTGCCAGCAGCTTTAGCGGAGTGACCGGGGAGCTGTTTTTT.

V usage is TRBV6-1 and J usage is TRBJ2-5, with TRBD1 matching 8 bases. The last part of the DNA fits TRBJ2-7 better; the J call may be wrong. Per germline, CDR1 MNHNS and CDR2 SASEGT. This CDR3 contains 18 residues. CDR3: CASSELMLRTGNTYEQYF. The CDR3 DNA reads TGTGCCAGCAGTGAATTAATGCTACGGACAGGGAACACCTACGAGCAGTACTTC.

The chain links TRBV25-1 to TRBJ2-5, with TRBD1 matching over 11 bases. This CDR3 contains 18 residues. CDR1 MGHDK and CDR2 SYGVNS come from the germline V gene. After removal of 2 bases from V and 5 bases from J, the junction contained 13 bases not matched to a gene. CDR3 sequence (DNA): TGTGCCAGCAGTGAAACATCGATAGGACAGGGGGCGGGCGAGACCCAGTACTTC. Translation: CASSETSIGQGAGETQYF.

A few counts support this clone. The chain carries TRBV18 and TRBJ1-3, with a tentative D call TRBD1 (5 bases). CDR3 length: 14 residues. Germline-derived CDR1 and CDR2 are KGHSH and LQKENI. Trimming took off 5 bases at V and 2 bases at J, with 10 bases between the two ends. CDR3 sequence: CASSLGLAGNTIYF. DNA for the CDR3: TGTGCCAGCTCATTGGGACTTGCTGGAAACACCATATATTTT.

The chain carries TRBV6-5 and TRBJ2-7; 7 bases agree with TRBD1. This CDR3 comprises 15 residues. Germline V gene data show CDR1 as MNHEY and CDR2 as SVGAGI. With 3 bases clipped from V and 5 bases from J, the junction kept 10 bases outside the gene matches. The CDR3 DNA reads TGTGCCAGCAGTTATAGCAAGGGGGCGCGGAACGAGCAGTACTTC. Amino acids: CASSYSKGARNEQYF.

This chain links TRBV9 with TRBJ2-1; 11 nucleotides align to TRBD2. V lost 4 bases and J lost 5; bases outside the gene matches: 11. CDR1 is SGDLS and CDR2 is YYNGEE in the germline V gene. This CDR3 is 17 amino acids long. The CDR3, as DNA: TGTGCCAGCAGCACTGGGACTAGCGGTTATACCAACAATGAGCAGTTCTTC. The encoded protein is CASSTGTSGYTNNEQFF.

This clone was counted a few times. The V call is TRBV25-1, the J call TRBJ2-6; 9 nucleotides align to TRBD1. V dropped 5 bases and J dropped 2; count of bases not matched to a gene: 10. Germline V gene lookup returns CDR1 MGHDK and CDR2 SYGVNS. This CDR3 contains 18 residues. In nucleotides, the CDR3 is TGTGCCAGCAGTCAAGGACAGGGGAAAATTGCTGGGGCCAACGTCCTGACTTTC. Translation gives CASSQGQGKIAGANVLTF. The whole variable domain, filled in from reference TRBV25-1 and TRBJ2-6, reads EADIYQTPRYLVIGTGKKITLECSQTMGHDKMYWYQQDPGMELHLIHYSYGVNSTEKGDLSSESTVSRIRTEHFPLTLESARPSHTSQYLCASSQGQGKIAGANVLTFGAGSRLTVL.

This chain links TRBV27 with TRBJ2-1, with TRBD2 identical over 9 bases. The trim removed 8 bases at V and 3 bases at J, leaving 2 bases unmatched. CDR3 length equals 13 residues. Germline CDR1 and CDR2: MNHEY and SMNVEV (reference sequence). The CDR3 here is CASGLAHYNEQFF. CDR3 nucleotides: TGTGCCAGCGGACTAGCGCACTACAATGAGCAGTTCTTC.

Only one count was recorded for this clone. The chain uses TRBV7-6 and TRBJ2-7; the D gene is possibly TRBD1 (6 bases). This CDR3 is 16 amino acids long. The germline V gene encodes CDR1 SGHVS and CDR2 FNYEAQ. The germline V and J ends were trimmed by 2 bases and 1 base, with 15 bases remaining between them. DNA for the CDR3: TGTGCCAGCAGCTTAACTCAGGGGCCTGTTTCCTACGAGCAGTACTTC. This codes for CASSLTQGPVSYEQYF.

This chain uses TRBV6-5 with TRBJ1-3; 8 positions agree with TRBD1. V gave up 6 bases and J gave up 4 bases; unmatched junction bases: 8. The CDR3 loop spans 15 amino acids. CDR1 and CDR2 (germline): MNHEY, SVGAGI. Here the CDR3 DNA reads TGTGCCAGCAGACCAGGGGGCGCGGAGGGAAACACCATATATTTT. Protein: CASRPGGAEGNTIYF.

The chain has TRBV9 and TRBJ2-7, with 9 positions matching TRBD1. The CDR3 is 15 residues long. V lost 0 bases, J lost 6 bases, and 7 bases stayed unmatched. CDR1 is SGDLS and CDR2 is YYNGEE in the germline V gene. The CDR3 bases are TGTGCCAGCAGCGTAGGCCACAGGGGGCAGGTCGAGCAGTACTTC. Its protein product is CASSVGHRGQVEQYF. The complete variable domain, with remaining parts taken from reference TRBV9 and TRBJ2-7, reads DSGVTQTPKHLITATGQRVTLRCSPRSGDLSVYWYQQSLDQGLQFLIQYYNGEERAKGNILERFSAQQFPDLHSELNLSSLELGDSALYFCASSVGHRGQVEQYFGPGTRLTVT.

The V gene is TRBV18, the J gene TRBJ1-1; TRBD1 matches at 9 bases. The J segment lost 0 bases and the V segment lost 0 bases, leaving 8 bases of the junction unmatched. CDR1 and CDR2 (germline): KGHSH, LQKENI. The CDR3 contains 18 residues. The CDR3 protein is CASSPPVPGQGMNTEAFF. CDR3 in DNA: TGTGCCAGCTCACCACCAGTCCCGGGACAGGGAATGAACACTGAAGCTTTCTTT.

The chain couples TRBV12-5 to TRBJ1-2; TRBD1 agrees at 7 bases. Germline CDR1 LGHNT, CDR2 FRNRAP. The CDR3 loop spans 15 amino acids. With V trimmed by 5 bases and J by 5 bases, 11 bases remained unmatched. CDR3 sequence reads: CASGPRTGFWYGYTF. The CDR3 DNA sequence: TGTGCTAGTGGTCCACGGACAGGATTCTGGTATGGCTACACCTTC.

The chain uses TRBV14 and TRBJ2-7; TRBD2 aligns across 11 bases. J gave up 2 bases and V 4 bases, and 4 bases lay outside the gene matches. Germline CDR1 is SGHDN and CDR2 is FVKESK. The CDR3 has 15 residues. The chain's CDR3 is CASSRLTSGAYEQYF. The CDR3 nucleotides read TGTGCCAGCAGCCGATTGACTAGCGGGGCCTACGAGCAGTACTTC. The full variable domain, with the rest looked up from reference TRBV14 and TRBJ2-7, is EAGVTQFPSHSVIEKGQTVTLRCDPISGHDNLYWYRRVMGKEIKFLLHFVKESKQDESGMPNNRFLAERTGGTYSTLKVQPAELEDSGVYFCASSRLTSGAYEQYFGPGTRLTVT.

In regard to this clone: The identical CDR3 is also encoded by other nucleotide sequences in the sample. The V gene is TRBV4-1, the J gene TRBJ1-5; perhaps TRBD1 as D (5 bases). There are 15 residues in the CDR3. Trimming stripped 0 bases from V and 2 bases from J, with 8 bases between. The germline V gene encodes CDR1 MGHRA and CDR2 YSYEKL. CDR3 DNA sequence: TGCGCCAGCAGCCAAGATGGAGGGGGCAATCAGCCCCAGCATTTT. Translated, it gives CASSQDGGGNQPQHF.

The gene calls are TRBV19 and TRBJ2-1; TRBD2 aligns across 10 bases. Germline CDR1 is LNHDA and CDR2 is SQIVND (reference sequence). The CDR3 runs to 15 residues. V shed 4 bases and J 13 bases; nucleotides not matched to a gene: 13. CDR3: CASSTGVAGGPIQFF. The CDR3 DNA reads as TGTGCCAGTAGTACTGGAGTAGCGGGAGGCCCGATTCAGTTCTTC.

CDR3 DNA sequence: TGCGCCCTGGGGCGTCCTGGAAACACCATATATTTT. Its protein product is CALGRPGNTIYF. The gene calls are TRBV29-1 and TRBJ1-3; the D gene is possibly TRBD1 (5 bases). This CDR3 is 12 amino acids long. The germline CDR1 and CDR2 sequences are SQVTM and ANQGSEA.

This clone was seen only once. V and J are TRBV5-1 and TRBJ2-3; 9 bases are shared with TRBD2. The CDR3 is made up of 16 amino acids. V was clipped by 7 bases and J by 0 bases; unmatched bases: 9. The germline gives CDR1 SGHRS, CDR2 YFSETQ. CDR3 nucleotides: TGCGCCAGCCGGAACGTAGCGGGAGCTAGCACAGATACGCAGTATTTT. It translates to CASRNVAGASTDTQYF.

The genes are TRBV10-1 and TRBJ1-1; 8 bases align to TRBD1. The V gene end was trimmed by 7 bases and the J gene end by 5 bases; junction bases not matched to a gene: 9. CDR1 is WNHNN, CDR2 SYGVQD, per germline (reference sequence). There are 14 residues in the CDR3. The chain's CDR3 is CASIRQGPKTEAFF. The CDR3, as DNA: TGCGCCAGCATCCGACAGGGGCCAAAAACTGAAGCTTTCTTT.

This sequence joins TRBV2 and TRBJ1-1, with TRBD1 matching over 9 bases. V dropped 6 bases and J dropped 4; count of bases not matched to a gene: 6. The CDR3 has 14 residues. Germline CDR1 is SNHLY and CDR2 is FYNNEI. The CDR3 nucleotides read TGTGCCAGCAGCGGGACAGGGCGGGCCACTGAAGCTTTCTTT. Protein product: CASSGTGRATEAFF.

This clone showed up just a few times. This chain links TRBV9 with TRBJ2-6; D uncertain. V was shortened by 4 bases and J by 4 bases, with 12 bases between the two germline ends. Per germline, CDR1 SGDLS and CDR2 YYNGEE. CDR3 length equals 15 residues. The CDR3 sequence: CASSPHASGANVLTF. The CDR3 DNA follows: TGTGCCAGCAGCCCTCACGCGTCCGGGGCCAACGTCCTGACTTTC.

J is TRBJ1-2 and V is TRBV19; weak D call: TRBD1 (5 bases). The V gene's germline CDR1 is LNHDA and CDR2 SQIVND (reference sequence). This CDR3 spans 13 amino acids. V was cut by 4 bases and J by 7 bases, with 13 bases left in between. The CDR3 bases are TGTGCCAGTAGTAGGAGGGGTAGTGGTGGCTACACCTTC. Residues: CASSRRGSGGYTF.

The rearrangement joins TRBV11-3 to TRBJ1-1; 7 positions match TRBD1. The CDR3 has 18 amino acids. V trimming: 2 bases; J trimming: 1 base; junction bases outside the gene matches: 13. The germline CDR1 and CDR2 sequences are SGHNT and YENEEA. In nucleotides, the CDR3 is TGTGCCAGCAGCTTATCGGGCTGGGGGACAGACAAGAACACTGAAGCTTTCTTT. Its protein product is CASSLSGWGTDKNTEAFF.

This chain joins TRBV18 and TRBJ1-2; D is unresolved. CDR3 length equals 14 residues. V was clipped by 6 bases and J by 7 bases, with 18 bases between them. Germline V CDR1 and CDR2: KGHSH, LQKENI. This CDR3 is CASSSKGENFGYTF. DNA for the CDR3: TGTGCCAGCTCCTCGAAAGGAGAGAATTTTGGCTACACCTTC. The whole variable domain, filled in from reference TRBV18 and TRBJ1-2, reads NAGVMQNPRHLVRRRGQEARLRCSPMKGHSHVYWYRQLPEEGLKFMVYLQKENIIDESGMPKERFSAEFPKEGPSILRIQQVVRGDSAAYFCASSSKGENFGYTFGSGTRLTVV.

J is TRBJ2-3 and V is TRBV5-1; D possibly corresponds to TRBD1 (6 bases). Germline V CDR1 and CDR2: SGHRS, YFSETQ. The CDR3 consists of 17 residues. V was trimmed by 3 bases and J by 2 bases, leaving 19 bases between them. The CDR3 sequence: CASSSSSTGTPTDTQYF. The CDR3 DNA is TGCGCCAGCAGCTCCTCTTCCACAGGGACCCCCACAGATACGCAGTATTTT.